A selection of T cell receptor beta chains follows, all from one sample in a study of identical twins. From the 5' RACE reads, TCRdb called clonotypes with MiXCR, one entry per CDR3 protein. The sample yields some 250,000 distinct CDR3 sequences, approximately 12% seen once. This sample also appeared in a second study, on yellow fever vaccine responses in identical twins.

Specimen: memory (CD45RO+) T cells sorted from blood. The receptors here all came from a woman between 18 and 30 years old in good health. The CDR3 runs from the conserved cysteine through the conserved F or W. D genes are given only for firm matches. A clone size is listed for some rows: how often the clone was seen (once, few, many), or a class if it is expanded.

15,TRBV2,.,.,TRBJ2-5,CASSEMVGPQETQYF
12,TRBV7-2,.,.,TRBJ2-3,CASSLGPHTQYF
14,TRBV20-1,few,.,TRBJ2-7,CSARDRKPGYEQYF
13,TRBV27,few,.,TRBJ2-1,CASSLSTYNEQFF
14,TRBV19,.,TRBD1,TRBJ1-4,CASSGTATNEKLFF
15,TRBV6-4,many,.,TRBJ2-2,CASSDSIEGTGELFF
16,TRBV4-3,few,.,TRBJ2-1,CASSGHRDLSYNEQFF
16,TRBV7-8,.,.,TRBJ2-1,CASSLGTGGSYNEQFF
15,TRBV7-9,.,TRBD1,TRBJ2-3,CASSSLGGNADTQYF
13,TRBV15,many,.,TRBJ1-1,CATYVLGANEAFF
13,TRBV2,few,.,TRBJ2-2,CASQRENTGELFF
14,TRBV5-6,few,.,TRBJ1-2,CASSLVDTDRGYTF
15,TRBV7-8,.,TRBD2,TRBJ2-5,CASSLRAEGGETQYF
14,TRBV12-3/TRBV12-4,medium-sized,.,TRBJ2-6,CASTLGAGANVLTF
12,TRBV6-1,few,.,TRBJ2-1,CASSERRSEQFF
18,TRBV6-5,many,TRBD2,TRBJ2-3,CASSSPGTSGQITDTQYF
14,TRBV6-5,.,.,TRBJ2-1,CASSYSFPDRRRFF
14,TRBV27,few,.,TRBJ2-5,CASSLLGQQETQYF
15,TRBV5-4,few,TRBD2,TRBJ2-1,CASSLLSSGYNEQFF
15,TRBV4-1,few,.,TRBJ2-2,CASSPWVGNTGELFF
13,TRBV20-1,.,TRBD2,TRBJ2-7,CSARGTSAFEQYF
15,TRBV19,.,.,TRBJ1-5,CASSIGSHVNQPQHF
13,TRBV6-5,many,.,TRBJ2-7,CASSYSEYYEQYF
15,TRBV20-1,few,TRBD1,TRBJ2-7,CSASQDRGLSYEQYF
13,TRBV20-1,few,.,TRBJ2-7,CSARLRKAYEQYF